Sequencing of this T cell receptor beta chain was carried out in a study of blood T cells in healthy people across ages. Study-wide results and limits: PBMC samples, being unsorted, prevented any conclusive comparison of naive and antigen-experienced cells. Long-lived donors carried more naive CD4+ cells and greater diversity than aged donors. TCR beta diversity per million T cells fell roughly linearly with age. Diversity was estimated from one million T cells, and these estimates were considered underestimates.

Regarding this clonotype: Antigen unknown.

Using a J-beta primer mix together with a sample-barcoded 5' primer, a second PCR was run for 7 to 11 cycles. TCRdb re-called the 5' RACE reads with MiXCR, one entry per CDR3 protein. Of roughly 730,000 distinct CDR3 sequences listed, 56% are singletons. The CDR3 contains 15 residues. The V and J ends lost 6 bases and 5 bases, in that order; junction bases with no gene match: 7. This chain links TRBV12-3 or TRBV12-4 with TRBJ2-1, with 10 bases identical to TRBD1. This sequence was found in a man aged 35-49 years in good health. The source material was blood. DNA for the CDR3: TGTGCCAGCAGCCTCGACAGGGGGCGCAACAATGAGCAGTTCTTC. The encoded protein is CASSLDRGRNNEQFF.